Included here is one TCR beta chain sequence, with context. Its antigen is not yet known. No qualities accompany the bases; no much larger clone lies one base away. This entry is derived from a study of beta chain features in type 1 diabetes (dated by TCRdb to 2016 to 2019). With regard to the full study: Mean age, gender distribution, total cell number and subset yield did not differ between patients and healthy donors. In the study, TCRB repertoires of sorted circulating CD4+ T cell subsets from recently diagnosed type 1 diabetes patients were compared with those of matched healthy donors. Regulatory and stem cell-like memory subsets were obtained from only 8 patients and about 8 healthy donors, while naive and central memory subsets were obtained from all 30 or so donors. A total of roughly 100 million sorted cells were examined across all samples, and the number of cells per subset was strongly correlated with RNA yield. General findings and caveats noted by the study authors: Naive, central memory and regulatory TCRB repertoires appeared more similar among patients than among healthy donors. PCR may preferentially amplify shorter templates, but because patient and control samples were amplified and corrected together, any resulting skew would affect both groups equally. A moderate but significant shortening of TCRB CDR3 length was observed in type 1 diabetes patients in all four CD4+ subsets. Because cDNA was sequenced instead of genomic DNA, activated cells with high expression could be over-represented, although the groups did not differ in activation or CD3 levels. At VDJ recombination sites, patients with type 1 diabetes made fewer insertions and deleted more nucleotides, a pattern implying thymic rearrangement abnormalities. HLA sub-analyses involved small numbers of individuals, so any influence of HLA type on TCRB rearrangement remained unresolved.

A single peripheral blood draw of approximately 120 mL on average was collected from each donor into heparinised tubes. Naive, central memory, regulatory and stem cell-like memory CD4+ T cells were sorted on a BD FACSAria II using a panel including CD45RO, CCR7, CD25, CD127, CD95 and CD27. Every sorted population had a purity above 98%. Right away, PBMCs were isolated by Lymphoprep density gradient centrifugation and were stained directly, with no culture step. So that batch effects would be minimized, each experiment stained and sorted samples in pairs, pairing one healthy donor with one patient. The entire amount of isolated RNA was reverse transcribed using the High Capacity cDNA Reverse Transcription Kit, so the sequenced TCRB transcripts were expressed ones. Stem cell-like memory T cell samples underwent survey-depth immunoSEQ sequencing, averaging approximately 920,000 total reads per sample. After sorted cells were lysed in RLT buffer, RNA was extracted with DNase-treated RNeasy Micro or Mini kits, with the choice depending on cell number. Each cell subset was processed separately to prevent cross-contamination, with patient and healthy donor samples processed together. The immunoSEQ multiplex PCR was used to amplify TCRB sequences from cDNA, generating 87-bp fragments that spanned the CDR3 region. Amplicons were sequenced on the Illumina HiSeq platform. In the original analysis: PCR bias was corrected computationally using synthetic template baselines, and reads within Hamming distance 2 were collapsed, with unmergeable singletons discarded. Reads were aligned against IMGT so that V, D and J genes, CDR3 length and insertions or deletions at six rearrangement sites could be assigned. Clonotype counts were normalized to sorted cell number within each subset before computing true diversity and Gini coefficients with the tcR R package. Repertoire sharing was quantified using the overlap coefficient calculated on TCRB nucleotide sequences. The immuneACCESS repertoire file appears here via TCRdb, limited to in-frame rearrangements. These files lack a portion of the clones; in checked studies, under half of the deficit traces to unresolved V genes, and the cause of the others is not known. The V and J calls and clone size are taken from that table; D and trimming were inferred from the DNA. The sample table holds some 99,000 clones, of which 40% were seen once. Around 0.07% of the sample is held by the ten biggest clonotypes.

V loses 7 bases, J loses 4 bases, and the germline ends lie 13 bases apart. According to the germline V gene, CDR1 reads SNHLY and CDR2 reads FYNNEI. From the cysteine through the phenylalanine, the CDR3 covers 13 amino acids. Just the 39-base CDR3 DNA is kept, in frame starting at base 1. Source material: stem cell memory CD4+ T cells from blood. Sample cell subset or site, as interpreted from the label and publication: stem cell-like memory CD4+ T cells. The clonotype was recovered from a woman between 18 and 29 years old in good health. Here the chain combines TRBV2 and TRBJ2-5, and the D gene may be TRBD2, 6 bases matching. The CDR3 reads as follows: CASKVWGGETQYF. The sequenced DNA is TGTGCCAGCAAGGTCTGGGGAGGAGAGACCCAGTACTTC.